A single sample gave rise to the 15 T cell receptor beta chains below, sequenced in a study of blood T cells in healthy people across ages. Together with a sample-barcoded 5' primer, a J-beta primer mix was included in a second PCR lasting about 7 to 11 cycles. Each CDR3 protein gets one entry after TCRdb re-called the 5' RACE reads with MiXCR. The sample shows about a million distinct CDR3 sequences, around 49% of them seen only once. The sample consisted of blood. These receptors all stem from a young man in good health.

Regarding this clonotype: This may be a read error: a much more frequent sequence differs by one nucleotide. The genes are TRBV27 and TRBJ1-1; no definite D call. CDR1 and CDR2 (germline): MNHEY, SMNVEV (reference sequence). The CDR3 loop spans 13 amino acids. With 5 bases removed from V and 1 base from J, the gap between germline ends came to 8 bases. CDR3 sequence reads: CASSVLGNTEAFF. In DNA, the CDR3 is TGTGCCAGCAGTGTATTAGGGAACACTGAAGCTTTCTTT.

This sequence joins TRBV12-3 or TRBV12-4 and TRBJ2-3; D call uncertain. Trimming removed 0 bases at V and 10 bases at J, with 11 bases between. This CDR3 has 13 amino acids. The CDR3: CASSLAIGRPQYF. The CDR3 nucleotides read TGTGCCAGCAGTTTAGCGATCGGCCGCCCGCAGTATTTT.

This clonotype turned up a few times. This chain's CDR3 is CATSDRDSLGTF. Written as DNA, the CDR3 is TGTGCCACCAGTGACCGGGACAGCTTAGGCACCTTC. This chain connects TRBV24-1 to TRBJ1-2, with 7 positions matching TRBD1. Trimming took 4 bases from V and 13 from J; bases not matched to a gene: 8. CDR3 length: 12 residues. From germline, CDR1 is KGHDR and CDR2 SFDVKD.

Many counts were recorded for this clonotype. The CDR3 loop is CASSPSVSYEQYF. The CDR3 DNA is TGTGCCAGCAGCCCCAGTGTGTCCTACGAGCAGTACTTC. The rearrangement links TRBV14 to TRBJ2-7, with no clear D. This CDR3 contains 13 residues. The V end was cut by 4 bases, the J end by 1 base, with 8 bases between. Germline loops: CDR1 SGHDN, CDR2 FVKESK.

The genes are TRBV9 and TRBJ2-4, with D tentatively TRBD1 (6 bases). The J call may be in error: the DNA end matches TRBJ2-7 better. CDR1 and CDR2 from the germline V gene are SGDLS and YYNGEE. This CDR3 is built from 13 residues. CDR3 bases: TGTGCCAGCAGCGTAAACAGGGTGGGCGAGCAGTACTTC. It translates to CASSVNRVGEQYF.

In its sample, this clonotype was seen a few times. This chain connects TRBV27 to TRBJ2-7; no definite D call. Trimming removed 6 bases from V and 6 bases from J, with 24 bases in between. CDR1 is MNHEY and CDR2 is SMNVEV in the germline V gene (reference sequence). The CDR3 is made up of 16 amino acids. CDR3 amino acids: CASSPGSGPYPSEQYF. In DNA form, the CDR3 reads TGTGCCAGCAGCCCGGGTAGTGGGCCGTACCCTTCCGAGCAGTACTTC.

This clonotype was detected a few times. V usage is TRBV27 and J usage is TRBJ1-2, with D tentatively TRBD1 (6 bases). Per germline, CDR1 MNHEY and CDR2 SMNVEV (reference sequence). The CDR3 length is 14 residues. V was shortened by 5 bases and J by 2 bases, with 12 bases between the two germline ends. This CDR3 reads CASSGDRFNYGYTF. CDR3 nucleotides: TGTGCCAGCAGTGGAGACAGGTTCAACTATGGCTACACCTTC.

CDR3 region: CASGTDTYEQYF. In DNA, the CDR3 is TGCGCCAGTGGGACAGACACCTACGAGCAGTACTTC. This chain joins TRBV5-1 and TRBJ2-7, with 7 bases matching TRBD1. From germline, CDR1 is SGHRS and CDR2 YFSETQ. The CDR3 sequence is 12 residues long. V lost 8 bases and J lost 2; bases outside the gene matches: 4.

The V and J genes are TRBV2 and TRBJ2-7; TRBD1 is a possible D gene (5 bases). CDR3 size: 15 residues. Germline V gene lookup returns CDR1 SNHLY and CDR2 FYNNEI. V gave up 6 bases and J gave up 0 bases, with 15 bases separating them. In DNA, the CDR3 is TGTGCCAGCAGAGGGGAATCCTACAGCTCCTACGAGCAGTACTTC. Translation: CASRGESYSSYEQYF.

The chain combines TRBV30 with TRBJ2-2; D gene unclear. The CDR3 covers 11 residues. V lost 0 bases, J lost 8 bases, and 4 bases lay in between. Germline V CDR1 and CDR2: GTSNPN, SVGIG (reference sequence). CDR3 DNA: TGTGCCTGGAGTGTAGGTGGGGAGCTGTTTTTT. It codes for CAWSVGGELFF.

The rearrangement joins TRBV12-3 or TRBV12-4 to TRBJ2-1, with D perhaps matching TRBD2 (6 bases). The V and J ends lost 8 bases and 9 bases respectively, with 17 bases between them. The CDR3 is 13 amino acids. This CDR3 reads CASGRRAASEQFF. For the CDR3, the DNA is TGTGCCAGCGGGAGGAGGGCGGCGAGTGAGCAGTTCTTC.

The CDR3 protein is CASSFLYGGDYGYTF. The CDR3 coding sequence is TGTGCCAGCAGTTTCTTGTATGGAGGGGACTATGGCTACACCTTC. The chain carries TRBV28 and TRBJ1-2, with D possibly being TRBD1 (5 bases). The CDR3 sequence is 15 residues long. Germline V gene lookup returns CDR1 MDHEN and CDR2 SYDVKM. The V gene lost 3 bases and the J gene lost 3 bases, with 14 bases spanning the gap.

Ten or more counts support this clonotype. The chain combines TRBV28 with TRBJ2-7, with no clear D. With 3 bases removed from V and 1 base from J, the gap between germline ends came to 7 bases. Germline lookup yields CDR1 MDHEN and CDR2 SYDVKM. The CDR3 covers 13 residues. The CDR3 coding sequence is TGTGCCAGCAGTTTGACGGAATCCTACGAGCAGTACTTC. Translating it yields CASSLTESYEQYF.

The chain has TRBV11-2 and TRBJ2-7; 8 bases line up with TRBD2. V was pared by 1 base and J by 7 bases, with 12 bases of the junction left unmatched. The CDR3 extends over 16 amino acids. Germline lookup yields CDR1 SGHAT and CDR2 FQNNGV. The CDR3 DNA reads as TGTGCCAGCAGCTTAGTGCGGGGGGCTAGGGTGGATGAGCAGTACTTC. Translation gives CASSLVRGARVDEQYF. Drawing the rest from reference TRBV11-2 and TRBJ2-7, the complete variable domain is EAGVAQSPRYKIIEKRQSVAFWCNPISGHATLYWYQQILGQGPKLLIQFQNNGVVDDSQLPKDRFSAERLKGVDSTLKIQPAKLEDSAVYLCASSLVRGARVDEQYFGPGTRLTVT.

The chain couples TRBV7-2 to TRBJ2-7, with D perhaps TRBD1 or TRBD2 (5 bases each). CDR1 and CDR2 (germline): SGHTA, FQGNSA. V lost 7 bases to trimming and J lost 3 bases, with 16 bases between them. CDR3 length: 14 residues. CDR3 nucleotides: TGTGCCAGCAATCCAGACGGGGACCGCTACGAGCAGTACTTC. Translated: CASNPDGDRYEQYF.